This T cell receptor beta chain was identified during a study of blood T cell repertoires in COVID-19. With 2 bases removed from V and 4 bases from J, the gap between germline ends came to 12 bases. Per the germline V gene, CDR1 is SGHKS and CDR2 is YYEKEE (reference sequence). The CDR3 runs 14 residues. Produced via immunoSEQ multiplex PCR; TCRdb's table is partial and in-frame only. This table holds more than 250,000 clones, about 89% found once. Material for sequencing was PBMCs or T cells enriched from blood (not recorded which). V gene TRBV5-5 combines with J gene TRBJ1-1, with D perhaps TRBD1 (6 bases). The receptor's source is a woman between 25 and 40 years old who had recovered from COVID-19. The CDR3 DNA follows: TGTGCCAGCAGCTTAGCTGGACAGTCCACTGAAGCTTTCTTT. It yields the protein CASSLAGQSTEAFF.